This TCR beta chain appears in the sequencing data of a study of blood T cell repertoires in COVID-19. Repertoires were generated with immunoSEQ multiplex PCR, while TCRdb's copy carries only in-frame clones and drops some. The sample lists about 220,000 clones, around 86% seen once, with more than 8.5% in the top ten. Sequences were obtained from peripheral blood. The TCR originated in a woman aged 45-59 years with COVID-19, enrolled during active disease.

The DNA for the CDR3 is TGTGCCAGCAGCCTGAGCGGGGGAATCACAGATACGCAGTATTTT. Translating gives CASSLSGGITDTQYF. This rearrangement joins TRBV14 to TRBJ2-3; 8 bases are shared with TRBD2. The trim removed 4 bases at V and 2 bases at J, leaving 5 bases unmatched. Germline CDR1 and CDR2: SGHDN and FVKESK. The CDR3 runs to 15 residues.